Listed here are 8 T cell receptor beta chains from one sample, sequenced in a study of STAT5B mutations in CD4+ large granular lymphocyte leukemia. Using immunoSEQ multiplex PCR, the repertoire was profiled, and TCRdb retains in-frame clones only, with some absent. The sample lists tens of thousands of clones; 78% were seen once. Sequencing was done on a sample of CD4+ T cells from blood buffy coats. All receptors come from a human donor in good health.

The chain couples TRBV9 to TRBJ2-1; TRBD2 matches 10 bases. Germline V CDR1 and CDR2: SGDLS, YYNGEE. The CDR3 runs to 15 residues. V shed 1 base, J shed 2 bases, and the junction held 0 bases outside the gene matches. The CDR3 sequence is CASSVTSGAYNEQFF. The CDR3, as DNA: TGTGCCAGCAGCGTAACTAGCGGGGCCTACAATGAGCAGTTCTTC.

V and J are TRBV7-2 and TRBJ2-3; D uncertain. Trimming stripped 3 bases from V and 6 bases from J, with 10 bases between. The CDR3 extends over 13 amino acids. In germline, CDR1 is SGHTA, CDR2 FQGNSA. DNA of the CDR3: TGTGCCAGCAGCTTTGAAGGTCGTGATACGCAGTATTTT. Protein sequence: CASSFEGRDTQYF. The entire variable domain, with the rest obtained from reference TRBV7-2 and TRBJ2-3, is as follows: GAGVSQSPSNKVTEKGKDVELRCDPISGHTALYWYRQSLGQGLEFLIYFQGNSAPDKSGLPSDRFSAERTGGSVSTLTIQRTQQEDSAVYLCASSFEGRDTQYFGPGTRLTVL.

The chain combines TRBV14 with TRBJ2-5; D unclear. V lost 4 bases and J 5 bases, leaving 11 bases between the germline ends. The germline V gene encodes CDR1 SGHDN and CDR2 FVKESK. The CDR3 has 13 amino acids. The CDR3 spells CASSRSGGETQYF. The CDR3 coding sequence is TGTGCCAGCAGCCGTTCTGGTGGGGAGACCCAGTACTTC.

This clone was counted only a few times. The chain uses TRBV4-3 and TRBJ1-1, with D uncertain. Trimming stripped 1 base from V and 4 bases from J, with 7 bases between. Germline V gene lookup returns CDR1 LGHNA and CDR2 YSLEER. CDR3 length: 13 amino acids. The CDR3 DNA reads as TGCGCCAGCAGCCAAGGCGGAACCACTGAAGCTTTCTTT. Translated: CASSQGGTTEAFF.

For the CDR3, the DNA is TGTGCCAGCAGCTTAGGGGGCTATGAGCAGTTCTTC. Protein sequence: CASSLGGYEQFF. The genes are TRBV7-2 and TRBJ2-1, with D possibly TRBD1 on 5 matching bases. The germline V gene encodes CDR1 SGHTA and CDR2 FQGNSA. V was clipped by 1 base and J by 8 bases, with 6 bases between them. This CDR3 spans 12 amino acids.

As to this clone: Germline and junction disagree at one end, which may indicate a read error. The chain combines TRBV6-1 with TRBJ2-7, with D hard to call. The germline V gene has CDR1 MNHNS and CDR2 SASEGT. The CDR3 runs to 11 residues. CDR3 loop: CASSEAYERYF. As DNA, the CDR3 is TGTGCCAGCAGTGAAGCATACGAGCGGTACTTC.

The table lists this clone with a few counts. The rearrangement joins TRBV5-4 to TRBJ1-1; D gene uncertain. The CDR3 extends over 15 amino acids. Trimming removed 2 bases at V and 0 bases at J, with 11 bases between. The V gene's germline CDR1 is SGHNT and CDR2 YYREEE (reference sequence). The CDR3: CASSLGRTMNTEAFF. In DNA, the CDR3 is TGTGCCAGCAGCTTAGGACGTACGATGAACACTGAAGCTTTCTTT.

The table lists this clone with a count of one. CDR3 nucleotide sequence: TGTGCCAGCAGCCCCGGGACAGGGGGCTGGGAGACCCAGTACTTC. It is translated as CASSPGTGGWETQYF. The rearrangement links TRBV5-6 to TRBJ2-5, with 12 bases lining up with TRBD1. V was pared by 4 bases and J by 5 bases, with 6 bases of the junction left unmatched. CDR1 SGHDT and CDR2 YYEEEE come from the germline V gene. The CDR3 loop spans 15 amino acids.